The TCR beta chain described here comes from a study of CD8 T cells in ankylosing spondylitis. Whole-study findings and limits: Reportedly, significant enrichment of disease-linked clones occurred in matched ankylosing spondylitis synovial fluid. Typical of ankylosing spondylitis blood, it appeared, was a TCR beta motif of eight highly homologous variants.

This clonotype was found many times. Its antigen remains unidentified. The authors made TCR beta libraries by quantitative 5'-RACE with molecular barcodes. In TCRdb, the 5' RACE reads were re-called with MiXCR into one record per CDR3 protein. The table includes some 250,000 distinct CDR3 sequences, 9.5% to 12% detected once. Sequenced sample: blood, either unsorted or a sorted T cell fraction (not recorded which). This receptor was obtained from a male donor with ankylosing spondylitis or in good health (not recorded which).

CDR3 DNA sequence: TGCAGTGCTAGAGGGGAGGTAGAGTCAGATACGCAGTATTTT. Translating gives CSARGEVESDTQYF. This rearrangement joins TRBV20-1 to TRBJ2-3; the D gene is possibly TRBD2 (6 bases). Trimming cost V 1 base and J 4 bases, with 12 bases left between them. The germline V gene encodes CDR1 DFQATT and CDR2 SNEGSKA (reference sequence). The length of the CDR3 is 14 residues.